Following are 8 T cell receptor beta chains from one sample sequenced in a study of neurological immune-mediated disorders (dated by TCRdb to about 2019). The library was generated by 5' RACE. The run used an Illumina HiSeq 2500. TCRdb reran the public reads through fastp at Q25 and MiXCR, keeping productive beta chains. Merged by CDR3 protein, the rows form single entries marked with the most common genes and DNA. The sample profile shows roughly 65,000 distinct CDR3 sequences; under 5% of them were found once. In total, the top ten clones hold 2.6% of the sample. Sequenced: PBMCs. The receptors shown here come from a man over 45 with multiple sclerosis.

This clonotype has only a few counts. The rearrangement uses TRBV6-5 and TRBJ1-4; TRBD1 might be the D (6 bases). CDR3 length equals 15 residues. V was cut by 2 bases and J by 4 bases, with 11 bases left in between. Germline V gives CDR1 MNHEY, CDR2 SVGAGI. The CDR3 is CASSYRPGVNEKLFF. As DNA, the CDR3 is TGTGCCAGCAGTTACCGGCCAGGGGTTAATGAAAAACTGTTTTTT.

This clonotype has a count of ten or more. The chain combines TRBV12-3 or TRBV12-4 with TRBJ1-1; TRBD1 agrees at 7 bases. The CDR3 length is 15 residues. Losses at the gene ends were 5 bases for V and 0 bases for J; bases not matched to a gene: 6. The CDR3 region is CASSIRTGLNTEAFF. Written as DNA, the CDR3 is TGTGCCAGCAGTATAAGGACAGGCTTGAACACTGAAGCTTTCTTT.

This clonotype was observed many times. The CDR3 sequence is CSAGDSGGNPYEQYF. CDR3 DNA sequence: TGCAGTGCTGGGGACAGCGGGGGAAACCCCTACGAGCAGTACTTC. The rearrangement joins TRBV20-1 to TRBJ2-7; tentative D call: TRBD2 (8 bases). CDR1 and CDR2 from the germline V gene are DFQATT and SNEGSKA (reference sequence). The V end was cut by 5 bases, the J end by 2 bases, with 19 bases between. There are 15 residues in the CDR3.

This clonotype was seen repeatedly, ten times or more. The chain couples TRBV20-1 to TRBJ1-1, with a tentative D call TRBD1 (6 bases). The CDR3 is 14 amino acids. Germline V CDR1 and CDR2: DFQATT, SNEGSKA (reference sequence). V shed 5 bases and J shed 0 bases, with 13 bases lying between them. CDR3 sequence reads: CSASGHFLNTEAFF. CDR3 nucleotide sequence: TGCAGTGCTTCGGGACACTTTTTGAACACTGAAGCTTTCTTT.

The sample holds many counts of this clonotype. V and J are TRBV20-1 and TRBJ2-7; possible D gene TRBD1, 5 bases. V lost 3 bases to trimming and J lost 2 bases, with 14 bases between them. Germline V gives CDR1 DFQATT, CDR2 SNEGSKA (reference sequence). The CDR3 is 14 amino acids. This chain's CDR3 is CSASSRTDTYEQYV. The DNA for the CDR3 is TGCAGTGCTAGTTCGCGGACGGACACCTACGAGCAGTACGTC.

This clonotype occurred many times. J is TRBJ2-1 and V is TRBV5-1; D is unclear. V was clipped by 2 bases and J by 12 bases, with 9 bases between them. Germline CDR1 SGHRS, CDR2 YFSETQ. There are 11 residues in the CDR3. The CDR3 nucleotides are TGCGCCAGCAGCTTCGACTTCGGGCAGTTCTTC. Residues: CASSFDFGQFF.

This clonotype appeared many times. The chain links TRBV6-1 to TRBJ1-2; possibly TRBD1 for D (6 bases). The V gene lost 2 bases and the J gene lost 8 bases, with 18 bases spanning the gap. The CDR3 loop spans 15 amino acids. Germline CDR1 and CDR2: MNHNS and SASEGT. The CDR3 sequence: CASSESPQGRRGYTF. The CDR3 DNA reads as TGTGCCAGCAGTGAATCCCCCCAGGGGAGGAGAGGCTACACCTTC.

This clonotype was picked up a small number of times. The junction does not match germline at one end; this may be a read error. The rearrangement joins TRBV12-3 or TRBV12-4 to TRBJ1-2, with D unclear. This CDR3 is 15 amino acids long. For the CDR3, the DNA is TGTGCCAGCAGATTAGGTCACTCATCAAGCTATGGCTACACCTTC. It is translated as CASRLGHSSSYGYTF.